Shown below are 13 T cell receptor beta chains from a single sample sequenced in a study of blood T cell repertoires in COVID-19. Produced via immunoSEQ multiplex PCR; TCRdb's table is partial and in-frame only. The repertoire holds 61,000 or so clones, with roughly 80% as singletons. Specimen: peripheral blood. These receptors came from a woman aged 70-85 years with acute or convalescent COVID-19.

V and J are TRBV11-2 and TRBJ2-5, with 10 positions matching TRBD2. Germline trimming cut 5 bases from V and 2 bases from J; bases unmatched to any gene: 8. Germline CDR1 reads SGHAT; CDR2 reads FQNNGV. The CDR3 totals 16 residues. CDR3 nucleotides: TGTGCCAGCAGCCCAATACCTAGCGGGGGACAAGAGACCCAGTACTTC. Protein sequence: CASSPIPSGGQETQYF.

The chain uses TRBV28 and TRBJ2-3; TRBD2 aligns across 15 bases. This CDR3 region has 16 residues. V dropped 1 base and J dropped 7; count of bases not matched to a gene: 3. Germline CDR1 MDHEN, CDR2 SYDVKM. The CDR3 nucleotides read TGTGCCAGCAGTTTATCGGGACTAGCGGGGGGTCATACGCAGTATTTT. Its translation: CASSLSGLAGGHTQYF.

The chain has TRBV11-2 and TRBJ2-3; D gene uncertain. The CDR3 extends over 15 amino acids. Trimming pared 0 bases from V and 2 bases from J, leaving 9 bases between. Germline V lookup: CDR1 SGHAT, CDR2 FQNNGV. The CDR3 protein is CASSLDGGNTDTQYF. DNA for the CDR3: TGTGCCAGCAGCTTAGATGGCGGCAACACAGATACGCAGTATTTT.

The chain is built from TRBV3-1 (or the pseudogene TRBV3-2) and TRBJ1-2; unclear D gene. CDR1 is LGHDT, CDR2 YNNKEL, per germline (reference sequence). The CDR3 runs to 15 residues. V was trimmed by 4 bases and J by 6 bases, leaving 18 bases between them. CDR3 coding DNA: TGTGCCAGCAGCCCCCCGGAGGGTAGGGCCAATGGCTACACCTTC. It encodes CASSPPEGRANGYTF.

The CDR3 is CASSLVSGRQGGNTIYF. CDR3 bases: TGCGCCAGCAGCTTGGTTTCGGGCCGGCAGGGTGGAAACACCATATATTTT. The chain joins TRBV5-1 to TRBJ1-3, with D possibly matching TRBD1 (5 bases). Germline assignment: CDR1 SGHRS and CDR2 YFSETQ. CDR3 length equals 17 residues. V gave up 0 bases and J gave up 3 bases, with 16 bases separating them.

The rearrangement joins TRBV12-3 or TRBV12-4 to TRBJ2-7; 7 bases line up with TRBD1. Trimming took 5 bases from V and 4 from J; bases not matched to a gene: 5. The CDR3 spans 13 residues. The CDR3 sequence is CASSTGTEYEQYF. Written as DNA, the CDR3 is TGTGCCAGCAGTACCGGGACAGAGTACGAGCAGTACTTC.

This chain links TRBV7-9 with TRBJ1-2; D perhaps matches TRBD1 (6 bases). V was shortened by 5 bases and J by 6 bases, with 13 bases between the two germline ends. The germline V gene encodes CDR1 SEHNR and CDR2 FQNEAQ (reference sequence). This CDR3 contains 13 residues. The CDR3 loop reads CASSRRTVDGYTF. In DNA form, the CDR3 reads TGTGCCAGCAGCAGAAGGACAGTCGATGGCTACACCTTC.

The J gene is TRBJ1-3, the V gene TRBV19; the match to TRBD1 covers 7 bases. This CDR3 is built from 15 residues. Per germline, CDR1 LNHDA and CDR2 SQIVND (reference sequence). Unmatched junction bases numbered 6, after V lost 3 bases and J lost 4 bases. The CDR3 nucleotides are TGTGCCAGTAGTATTGGCAGGGGGACCGGAAACACCATATATTTT. The encoded protein is CASSIGRGTGNTIYF.

The gene calls are TRBV9 and TRBJ2-1; 10 nucleotides align to TRBD2. The ends lost 0 bases at V and 1 base at J; junction bases unmatched: 10. The CDR3 has 19 amino acids. Per germline, CDR1 SGDLS and CDR2 YYNGEE. DNA of the CDR3: TGTGCCAGCAGCGTAGAGGTGAGCGGGGGGGCCCCTTCCTACAATGAGCAGTTCTTC. Its protein is CASSVEVSGGAPSYNEQFF.

This clone appeared once. The chain recombines TRBV7-8 with TRBJ1-2; 10 nucleotides line up with TRBD1. The length of the CDR3 is 17 residues. In germline, CDR1 is SGHVS, CDR2 FQNEAQ. With 4 bases clipped from V and 2 bases from J, the junction kept 10 bases outside the gene matches. CDR3 bases: TGTGCCAGCAGCTATCGACAGGGGGCGACGGCGAACTATGGCTACACCTTC. It yields the protein CASSYRQGATANYGYTF. Complete variable domain (other parts from reference TRBV7-8 and TRBJ1-2): GAGVSQSPRYKVAKRGQDVALRCDPISGHVSLFWYQQALGQGPEFLTYFQNEAQLDKSGLPSDRFFAERPEGSVSTLKIQRTQQEDSAVYLCASSYRQGATANYGYTFGSGTRLTVV.

This clone was seen only a few times. V usage is TRBV7-3 and J usage is TRBJ2-5; 9 bases align to TRBD1. V dropped 5 bases and J dropped 4; count of bases not matched to a gene: 5. Germline lookup yields CDR1 SGHTA and CDR2 FQGTGA. The CDR3 covers 14 residues. For the CDR3, the DNA is TGTGCCAGCAGCCGTACAGGGGGCTTAGAGACCCAGTACTTC. Protein sequence: CASSRTGGLETQYF. Full variable domain (missing parts from reference TRBV7-3 and TRBJ2-5): GAGVSQTPSNKVTEKGKYVELRCDPISGHTALYWYRQSLGQGPEFLIYFQGTGAADDSGLPNDRFFAVRPEGSVSTLKIQRTERGDSAVYLCASSRTGGLETQYFGPGTRLLVL.

The chain recombines TRBV11-2 with TRBJ1-6; the match to TRBD1 covers 9 bases. Trimming removed 1 base from V and 1 base from J; junction bases left unmatched: 8. The CDR3 loop spans 19 amino acids. Germline CDR1 is SGHAT and CDR2 is FQNNGV. CDR3 in amino acids: CASSLGTGASRSYNSPLHF. CDR3 bases: TGTGCCAGCAGCTTAGGGACAGGGGCCTCCAGGTCCTATAATTCACCCCTCCACTTT.

The rearrangement uses TRBV5-4 and TRBJ2-1; TRBD2 agrees at 7 bases. This CDR3 spans 15 amino acids. J gave up 6 bases and V 0 bases, and 6 bases lay outside the gene matches. Per germline, CDR1 SGHNT and CDR2 YYREEE (reference sequence). The CDR3 region is CASSLGSSGSNEQFF. In nucleotides, the CDR3 is TGTGCCAGCAGCTTGGGATCTAGCGGAAGCAATGAGCAGTTCTTC.